This T cell receptor beta chain was profiled in a study of response to subunit inactivated influenza vaccine. The ends lost 3 bases at V and 0 bases at J; junction bases unmatched: 26. The CDR3 contains 24 residues. This clonotype has at least ten counts. Its antigen is still unknown. TCRdb re-derived calls from the RT-PCR reads in MiXCR, one entry per CDR3 protein. The table lists roughly 650,000 distinct CDR3 sequences, approximately 15% of them singletons, with 7.5% to 9% in the top ten. Study outcomes and limitations: That few new T cells are recruited by each seasonal influenza vaccination was the authors' suggestion.

The J gene is TRBJ2-2, the V gene TRBV12-3 or TRBV12-4; TRBD1 agrees at 9 bases. The sequence was obtained from a man aged 45 to 65 who received an inactivated influenza vaccine. The specimen was PBMCs from blood, collected 14 to 15 days before vaccination. The CDR3 nucleotides are TGTGCCAGCAGTTTGCTACTCCGGTTCAGTTTGCAGGACAGGGGACAATCGAACACCGGGGAGCTGTTTTTT. As protein: CASSLLLRFSLQDRGQSNTGELFF.